This T cell receptor (beta chain) was captured in a study of T cell clonotyping in hematopoietic cell transplantation. Study-wide results and limits: Higher Inverse Simpson Index values in graft donor and pretransplant recipient predicted broader posttransplant TCR diversity.

Details on this clone: The antigen is not known.

The method was immunoSEQ multiplex PCR; TCRdb's version includes in-frame clones alone and lacks a portion of them. The sample holds 27,000 or so clones, approximately 95% seen once. Sequencing was carried out using peripheral blood mononuclear cells. The source is a man aged 50-60 years in good health. Some clones in this sample may be carry-over from other donors' samples.

The CDR3: CAWSPGSTEAFF. In DNA, the CDR3 is TGTGCCTGGAGTCCAGGGAGCACTGAAGCTTTCTTT. This chain uses TRBV30 with TRBJ1-1; maybe TRBD1 (5 bases). In germline, CDR1 is GTSNPN, CDR2 SVGIG (reference sequence). The CDR3 loop spans 12 amino acids. V gave up 2 bases and J gave up 4 bases, with 8 bases separating them.